The 9 T cell receptor beta chains below all came from one sample that was sequenced in a study of T cell responses to AZD1222 COVID-19 vaccine. The data were produced by immunoSEQ multiplex PCR, yet TCRdb's version contains in-frame clones alone and is incomplete. Of about 92,000 clones in the sample, approximately 90% are singletons; the top ten hold roughly 7.5%. The input for sequencing was peripheral blood, taken on day 0 of AZD1222 vaccination. The origin of the receptors is an adult in good health.

The chain carries TRBV6-1 and TRBJ2-5, with 12 bases fitting TRBD2. Germline V CDR1 and CDR2: MNHNS, SASEGT. The CDR3 runs to 16 residues. V was pared by 2 bases and J by 6 bases, with 7 bases of the junction left unmatched. The CDR3 region is CASSEMTSGSGKTQYF. The CDR3 DNA sequence: TGTGCCAGCAGTGAAATGACTAGCGGGAGCGGGAAGACCCAGTACTTC.

The CDR3 protein is CASSLTTGSGNTIYF. CDR3 nucleotides: TGTGCCAGCAGCTTAACCACAGGGTCTGGAAACACCATATATTTT. The chain links TRBV11-3 to TRBJ1-3, with D possibly matching TRBD1 (6 bases). The CDR3 has 15 amino acids. Germline values: CDR1 SGHNT, CDR2 YENEEA. V was cut by 2 bases and J by 1 base, with 9 bases left in between.

CDR3 amino acids: CASSLEEGPYQPQHF. The CDR3 nucleotides are TGTGCCAGCAGTCTTGAAGAGGGCCCCTATCAGCCCCAGCATTTT. This chain uses TRBV6-5 with TRBJ1-5, with no clear D. The germline V gene encodes CDR1 MNHEY and CDR2 SVGAGI. Deletions cut 5 bases from V and 5 bases from J, with 16 bases between. This CDR3 contains 15 residues.

The chain links TRBV28 to TRBJ2-5, with 13 nucleotides matching TRBD2. Losses at the gene ends were 4 bases for V and 4 bases for J; bases not matched to a gene: 6. The CDR3 spans 16 residues. Germline lookup yields CDR1 MDHEN and CDR2 SYDVKM. CDR3 protein: CASSSQTSGRSETQYF. The CDR3 DNA is TGTGCCAGCAGTTCCCAGACTAGCGGGAGGTCAGAGACCCAGTACTTC.

In this sample, this clone turned up once. The chain combines TRBV9 with TRBJ2-1; possible D gene TRBD2, 5 bases. This CDR3 contains 17 residues. V was pared by 3 bases and J by 0 bases, with 16 bases between. Germline loops: CDR1 SGDLS, CDR2 YYNGEE. The CDR3 DNA is TGTGCCAGCAGCGCCGAGGGCCGGACGAGCTCCTACAATGAGCAGTTCTTC. It codes for CASSAEGRTSSYNEQFF.

The V and J genes are TRBV7-2 and TRBJ1-3; 10 nucleotides match TRBD1. V was clipped by 4 bases and J by 0 bases; unmatched bases: 9. Germline CDR1 is SGHTA and CDR2 is FQGNSA. The CDR3 is 18 amino acids. The DNA for the CDR3 is TGTGCCAGCAGCTCCCCGGGACAGGGGCCGAGCTCTGGAAACACCATATATTTT. Protein product: CASSSPGQGPSSGNTIYF.

This rearrangement joins TRBV6-5 to TRBJ2-5; 9 bases fit TRBD2. V dropped 5 bases and J dropped 1; count of bases not matched to a gene: 5. Looked up from germline, CDR1 is MNHEY and CDR2 is SVGAGI. The CDR3 is made up of 15 amino acids. CDR3 region: CASSRSGGTQETQYF. Here the CDR3 DNA reads TGTGCCAGCAGTCGAAGCGGGGGGACCCAAGAGACCCAGTACTTC.

This clone was picked up one time. The chain couples TRBV5-6 to TRBJ1-2; TRBD1 might be the D (5 bases). Trimming cost V 3 bases and J 0 bases, with 18 bases left between them. There are 17 residues in the CDR3. Germline assignment: CDR1 SGHDT and CDR2 YYEEEE. The CDR3 loop is CASSWGLRAGSNYGYTF. In DNA, the CDR3 is TGTGCCAGCAGCTGGGGCCTCCGGGCCGGATCTAACTATGGCTACACCTTC.

The sample holds one count of this clone. V gene TRBV19 combines with J gene TRBJ1-4; 8 positions match TRBD1. CDR1 LNHDA and CDR2 SQIVND come from the germline V gene (reference sequence). J was trimmed by 8 bases and V by 5 bases; bases with no gene match: 10. The CDR3 is made up of 15 amino acids. Here the CDR3 DNA reads TGTGCCAGTAGTGCCCGACAGGGGCCAGGCGAAAAACTGTTTTTT. Translated, it gives CASSARQGPGEKLFF.